What follows are 25 T cell receptor beta chains derived from one specimen sequenced in a study of T cell repertoires in cytomegalovirus infection. Antigens for these TCRs are unknown. TCRdb ran MiXCR on the reads and lists one entry per CDR3 protein. The sample shows 650,000 to 850,000 distinct CDR3 sequences, approximately 32% of them seen only once. This specimen was cultured CD8+ T cells from PBMCs, taken from culture after CMV antigen stimulation. The receptors derive from a human donor in good health (CMV status not recorded). Some clones in this sample may be carry-over from other donors' samples.

This clonotype was counted a few times. The chain joins TRBV7-2 to TRBJ2-7; TRBD2 matches at 11 bases. CDR1 is SGHTA, CDR2 FQGNSA, per germline. The V segment lost 5 bases and the J segment 0 bases; nucleotides outside the gene matches: 12. This CDR3 has 18 residues. The CDR3 nucleotides are TGTGCCAGCAGCCTCGGCGGGTTAGCGGGGGGGAGCTCCTACGAGCAGTACGTC. As protein: CASSLGGLAGGSSYEQYV.

The sample holds a few counts of this clonotype. The chain couples TRBV7-9 to TRBJ1-6; no clear D gene. Per germline, CDR1 SEHNR and CDR2 FQNEAQ (reference sequence). The CDR3 is 16 residues long. The V end lost 3 bases, the J end lost 2 bases, and 11 bases lay between the germline ends. The CDR3 here is CASSLKGTAYNSPLHF. In DNA form, the CDR3 reads TGTGCCAGCAGCTTGAAGGGCACGGCCTATAATTCACCCCTCCACTTT.

The chain carries TRBV12-5 and TRBJ2-2, with 10 bases matching TRBD1. After removal of 3 bases from V and 0 bases from J, the junction contained 1 base not matched to a gene. This CDR3 has 16 residues. Germline V gene sequence: CDR1 LGHNT, CDR2 FRNRAP. The CDR3 bases are TGTGCTAGTGGTTTCGGACAGGGGGCGAACACCGGGGAGCTGTTTTTT. This codes for CASGFGQGANTGELFF.

The chain joins TRBV11-2 to TRBJ2-3; 14 bases agree with TRBD2. Germline CDR1 is SGHAT and CDR2 is FQNNGV. V dropped 4 bases and J dropped 10; count of bases not matched to a gene: 10. The CDR3 has 16 amino acids. Here the CDR3 DNA reads TGTGCCAGCAGCTCCAGGACTAGCGGGGGGCCCCCCCCGCAGTATTTT. As protein: CASSSRTSGGPPPQYF.

The chain couples TRBV12-3 or TRBV12-4 to TRBJ1-3, with D hard to call. The CDR3 is 14 amino acids. Trimming cost V 3 bases and J 0 bases, with 6 bases left between them. CDR3 protein: CASSFVNSGNTIYF. CDR3 in DNA: TGTGCCAGCAGTTTTGTGAACTCTGGAAACACCATATATTTT.

The chain links TRBV28 to TRBJ2-5; 13 nucleotides align to TRBD2. The CDR3 runs 16 residues. The germline CDR1 and CDR2 sequences are MDHEN and SYDVKM. V shed 6 bases and J 3 bases; nucleotides not matched to a gene: 7. CDR3 sequence (DNA): TGTGCCAGCAGCCTACTAGCGGGGGGGAATAAAGAGACCCAGTACTTC. It yields the protein CASSLLAGGNKETQYF.

This clonotype was seen a few times. The chain uses TRBV7-3 and TRBJ2-3; TRBD2 matches at 15 bases. This CDR3 has 18 amino acids. Germline V gene lookup returns CDR1 SGHTA and CDR2 FQGTGA. V was pared by 5 bases and J by 0 bases, with 6 bases of the junction left unmatched. CDR3 nucleotide sequence: TGTGCCAGCAGCCCTGGACTAGCGGGGGGGTCTAGCACAGATACGCAGTATTTT. Its protein is CASSPGLAGGSSTDTQYF.

This clonotype was detected many times. The rearrangement joins TRBV12-3 or TRBV12-4 to TRBJ2-7; 10 bases map to TRBD1. V was pared by 5 bases and J by 3 bases, with 4 bases of the junction left unmatched. The CDR3 is made up of 14 amino acids. The CDR3 DNA reads as TGTGCCAGCAGTCCGGGACAGGGGCTCTACGAGCAGTACGTC. Protein product: CASSPGQGLYEQYV.

This clonotype was seen more than once but under ten times. The genes are TRBV19 and TRBJ2-3, with D unclear. Germline V gene sequence: CDR1 LNHDA, CDR2 SQIVND (reference sequence). Trimming took 1 base from V and 4 from J, leaving 6 bases between them. This CDR3 spans 13 amino acids. CDR3 protein: CASSIGGSDTQYF. The CDR3 DNA follows: TGTGCCAGTAGTATAGGTGGGTCAGATACGCAGTATTTT.

This clonotype was seen ten or more times. The chain carries TRBV7-9 and TRBJ1-2; 10 nucleotides match TRBD1. This CDR3 has 19 amino acids. The germline gives CDR1 SEHNR, CDR2 FQNEAQ (reference sequence). The trim removed 4 bases at V and 4 bases at J, leaving 18 bases unmatched. CDR3 protein: CASSSPPGTGAFYFYGYTF. CDR3 DNA: TGTGCCAGCAGCTCCCCCCCCGGGACAGGGGCATTTTACTTCTATGGCTACACCTTC.

The chain joins TRBV13 to TRBJ1-5, with D possibly matching TRBD1 (6 bases). Trimming removed 9 bases at V and 3 bases at J, with 15 bases between. The CDR3 runs to 14 residues. Germline V gives CDR1 PRHDT, CDR2 FYEKMQ (reference sequence). The CDR3 spells CASNEGGANQPQHF. The CDR3 DNA sequence: TGTGCCAGTAATGAGGGGGGGGCCAATCAGCCCCAGCATTTT.

This clonotype was seen repeatedly, ten times or more. The chain couples TRBV10-3 to TRBJ1-2; the match to TRBD1 covers 7 bases. Losses at the gene ends were 3 bases for V and 5 bases for J; bases not matched to a gene: 9. The germline CDR1 and CDR2 sequences are ENHRY and SYGVKD. The CDR3 length is 15 residues. CDR3 protein: CAISDPDRALYGYTF. DNA of the CDR3: TGTGCCATCAGTGATCCAGACAGGGCCCTTTATGGCTACACCTTC.

V usage is TRBV6-5 and J usage is TRBJ2-7, with D possibly being TRBD1 (7 bases). Trimming removed 1 base from V and 4 bases from J, with 17 bases in between. Germline CDR1 and CDR2: MNHEY and SVGAGI. CDR3 length: 16 amino acids. As DNA, the CDR3 is TGTGCCAGCAGTTACTTTACCAGGGGGGATGATTACGAGCAGTACTTC. It codes for CASSYFTRGDDYEQYF.

This clonotype was seen a few times. The rearrangement joins TRBV19 to TRBJ1-1; a weak D match, TRBD1 (5 bases). The CDR3 spans 12 residues. V was trimmed by 9 bases and J by 1 base, leaving 9 bases between them. CDR1 and CDR2 from the germline V gene are LNHDA and SQIVND (reference sequence). The CDR3 is CASYQGNTEAFF. The DNA for the CDR3 is TGTGCCAGCTATCAGGGGAACACTGAAGCTTTCTTT.

This clonotype came up a few times. This chain uses TRBV4-3 with TRBJ2-2, with D tentatively TRBD2 (6 bases). V was clipped by 1 base and J by 2 bases, with 14 bases between them. Germline CDR1 is LGHNA and CDR2 is YSLEER. The CDR3 loop spans 17 amino acids. DNA of the CDR3: TGCGCCAGCAGCCAAGCCCTTAGCGGTGCCAACACCGGGGAGCTGTTTTTT. This gives the protein CASSQALSGANTGELFF.

In this sample, this clonotype turned up a few times. J is TRBJ1-3 and V is TRBV6-6; 10 bases are shared with TRBD1. Germline trimming cut 5 bases from V and 8 bases from J; bases unmatched to any gene: 9. Per germline, CDR1 MNHNY and CDR2 SVGAGI (reference sequence). The CDR3 runs to 15 residues. This CDR3 is CASSKSRDRGDTIYF. The CDR3 nucleotides read TGTGCCAGCAGTAAAAGCCGGGACAGGGGAGACACCATATATTTT.

V gene TRBV10-3 combines with J gene TRBJ1-2; D uncertain. V was shortened by 5 bases and J by 2 bases, with 6 bases between the two germline ends. Germline loops: CDR1 ENHRY, CDR2 SYGVKD. This CDR3 is built from 12 residues. The CDR3 loop reads CAISPNNYGYTF. In nucleotides, the CDR3 is TGTGCCATCAGTCCAAACAACTATGGCTACACCTTC.

This clonotype came up many times. The chain has TRBV23-1 and TRBJ2-3; the D is unclear. TRBV23-1 is an ORF, and what it does is uncertain. Trimming stripped 7 bases from V and 2 bases from J, with 25 bases between. The CDR3 runs 18 residues. The CDR3 reads CASTPGICSTRNTDTQYF. The CDR3 nucleotides are TGCGCCAGCACTCCTGGGATTTGTAGCACCCGAAACACAGATACGCAGTATTTT.

V is TRBV7-9 and J is TRBJ1-2; a weak D match, TRBD1 (5 bases). This CDR3 comprises 16 residues. The V end lost 5 bases, the J end lost 7 bases, and 23 bases lay between the germline ends. The germline CDR1 and CDR2 sequences are SEHNR and FQNEAQ (reference sequence). As DNA, the CDR3 is TGTGCCAGCAGCCCTAACGCGGACATAAATTTGGCTGGCTACACCTTC. This gives the protein CASSPNADINLAGYTF.

V usage is TRBV12-3 or TRBV12-4 and J usage is TRBJ1-1, with D possibly TRBD1 on 5 matching bases. This CDR3 is built from 12 residues. V lost 7 bases and J 7 bases, leaving 13 bases between the germline ends. The CDR3 DNA follows: TGTGCCAGCACCCTTACGGGGGATGAAGCTTTCTTT. Amino acid sequence: CASTLTGDEAFF.

This clonotype showed up just a few times. V usage is TRBV12-3 or TRBV12-4 and J usage is TRBJ2-7; TRBD2 is a possible D gene (6 bases). V lost 5 bases to trimming and J lost 4 bases, with 12 bases between them. The CDR3 totals 13 residues. The DNA for the CDR3 is TGTGCCAGCAGTGGGCCGGGGAGGTACGAGCAGTACGTC. Translating gives CASSGPGRYEQYV.

The chain has TRBV7-6 and TRBJ2-3; the D is unclear. This CDR3 has 13 amino acids. Germline CDR1 SGHVS, CDR2 FNYEAQ. V was pared by 1 base and J by 2 bases, with 4 bases between. CDR3: CASSLGITDTQYF. DNA of the CDR3: TGTGCCAGCAGCTTAGGTATCACAGATACGCAGTATTTT.

This sequence joins TRBV27 and TRBJ2-2, with 7 nucleotides matching TRBD2. CDR3 length equals 17 residues. Per germline, CDR1 MNHEY and CDR2 SMNVEV (reference sequence). The V gene end was trimmed by 7 bases and the J gene end by 3 bases; junction bases not matched to a gene: 14. CDR3 in amino acids: CASTSIVGGWDTGELFF. CDR3 nucleotide sequence: TGTGCCAGCACCTCAATTGTGGGGGGGTGGGACACCGGGGAGCTGTTTTTT.

This clonotype came up a few times. V is TRBV4-1 and J is TRBJ1-4; possible D gene TRBD1, 6 bases. Germline values: CDR1 MGHRA, CDR2 YSYEKL. This CDR3 spans 15 amino acids. V was trimmed by 1 base and J by 8 bases, leaving 14 bases between them. Written as DNA, the CDR3 is TGCGCCAGCAGCCAAGTTAACAGGGCCGGCGAAAAACTGTTTTTT. This sequence encodes CASSQVNRAGEKLFF.

On this clonotype: One junction end disagrees with the germline gene, perhaps due to a read error. V usage is TRBV7-9 and J usage is TRBJ2-1, with D perhaps TRBD2 (5 bases). This CDR3 comprises 15 residues. Looked up from germline, CDR1 is SEHNR and CDR2 is FQNEAQ (reference sequence). The DNA of the CDR3 is TGTGCCAGCAGCTTGCCGGGGATCTCCTGCAATGAGCAGTTCTTC. This translates into CASSLPGISCNEQFF.